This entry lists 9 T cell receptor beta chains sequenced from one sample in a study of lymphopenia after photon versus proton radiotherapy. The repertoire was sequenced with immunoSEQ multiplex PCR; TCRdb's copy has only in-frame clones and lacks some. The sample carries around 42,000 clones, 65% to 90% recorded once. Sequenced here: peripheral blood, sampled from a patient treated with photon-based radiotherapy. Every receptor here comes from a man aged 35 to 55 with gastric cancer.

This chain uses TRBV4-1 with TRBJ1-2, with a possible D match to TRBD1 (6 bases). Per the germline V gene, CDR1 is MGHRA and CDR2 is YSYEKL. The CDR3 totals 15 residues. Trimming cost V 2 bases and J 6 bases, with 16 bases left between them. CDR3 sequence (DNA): TGCGCCAGCAGCCAAACAGGGTCAGACTATGATGGCTACACCTTC. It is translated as CASSQTGSDYDGYTF.

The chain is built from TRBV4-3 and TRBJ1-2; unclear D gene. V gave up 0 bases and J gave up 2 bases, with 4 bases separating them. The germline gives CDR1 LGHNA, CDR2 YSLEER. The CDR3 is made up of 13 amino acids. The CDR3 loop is CASSQDSNYGYTF. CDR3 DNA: TGCGCCAGCAGCCAAGACAGCAACTATGGCTACACCTTC.

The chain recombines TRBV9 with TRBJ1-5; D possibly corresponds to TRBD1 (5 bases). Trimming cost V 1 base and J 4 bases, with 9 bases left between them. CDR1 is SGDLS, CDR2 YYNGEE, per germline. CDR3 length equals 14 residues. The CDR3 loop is CASSVSGYNQPQHF. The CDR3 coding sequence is TGTGCCAGCAGCGTATCAGGGTATAATCAGCCCCAGCATTTT.

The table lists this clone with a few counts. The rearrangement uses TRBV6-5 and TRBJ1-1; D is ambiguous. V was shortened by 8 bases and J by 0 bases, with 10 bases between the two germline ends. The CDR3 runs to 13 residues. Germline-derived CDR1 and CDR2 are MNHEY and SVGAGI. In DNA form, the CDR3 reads TGTGCCAGCGGTCGAAGCATGAACACTGAAGCTTTCTTT. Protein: CASGRSMNTEAFF.

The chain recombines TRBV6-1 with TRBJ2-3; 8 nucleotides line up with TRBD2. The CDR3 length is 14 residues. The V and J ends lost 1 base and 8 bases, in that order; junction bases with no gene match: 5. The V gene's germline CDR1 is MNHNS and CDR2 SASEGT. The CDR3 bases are TGTGCCAGCAGTGAAGGGGGACTAGGGGTTACGCAGTATTTT. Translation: CASSEGGLGVTQYF.

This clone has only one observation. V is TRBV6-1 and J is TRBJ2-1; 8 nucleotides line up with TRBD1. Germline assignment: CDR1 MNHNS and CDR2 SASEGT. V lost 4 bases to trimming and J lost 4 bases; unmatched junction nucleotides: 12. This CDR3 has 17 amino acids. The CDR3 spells CASSGSVGQEMYNEQFF. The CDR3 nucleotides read TGTGCCAGCAGTGGATCCGTGGGACAGGAGATGTACAATGAGCAGTTCTTC.

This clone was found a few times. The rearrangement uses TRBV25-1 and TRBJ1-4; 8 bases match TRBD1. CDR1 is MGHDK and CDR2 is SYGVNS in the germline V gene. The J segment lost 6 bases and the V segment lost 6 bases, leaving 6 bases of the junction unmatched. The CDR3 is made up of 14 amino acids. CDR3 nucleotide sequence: TGTGCCAGCAGGTTGACAGGGGTTGATGAAAAACTGTTTTTT. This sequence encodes CASRLTGVDEKLFF.

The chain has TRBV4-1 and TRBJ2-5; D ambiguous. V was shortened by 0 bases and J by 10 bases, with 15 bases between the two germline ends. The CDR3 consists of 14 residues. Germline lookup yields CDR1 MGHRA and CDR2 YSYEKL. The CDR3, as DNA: TGCGCCAGCAGCCAAGATGTAAACTCCCTGGACCAGTACTTC. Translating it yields CASSQDVNSLDQYF.

CDR3 DNA sequence: TGTGCCAGCAGCTTGGCCGACCCAACTACGGGTGAGCAGTTCTTC. It codes for CASSLADPTTGEQFF. The chain carries TRBV5-4 and TRBJ2-1; D not resolved. The CDR3 length is 15 residues. Germline values: CDR1 SGHNT, CDR2 YYREEE (reference sequence). V was cut by 0 bases and J by 9 bases, with 16 bases left in between.